These T cell receptor beta chains were read from a single sample in a study of PD-1 blockade in classical Hodgkin lymphoma. TCRdb's table, derived via immunoSEQ multiplex PCR, lists solely in-frame clones and lacks some. The sample lists around 30,000 clones; more than 85% were seen once. Sequencing used peripheral blood mononuclear cells (PBMCs). These receptors came from a human donor with classical Hodgkin lymphoma. CDR3s include the opening cysteine and the closing phenylalanine or tryptophan. The D gene is left open where the match is weak. Clone size appears in some rows only: once, few, many, or a class for an expanded clone.

J gene,V gene,D gene,clone size,CDR3 protein,CDR3 DNA
TRBJ1-4,TRBV6-1,-,-,CASRQSGATNEKLFF,TGTGCCAGCAGGCAATCAGGGGCAACTAATGAAAAACTGTTTTTT
TRBJ1-4,TRBV19,-,-,CASSSTGGENEKLFF,TGTGCCAGTAGTTCCACGGGGGGAGAAAATGAAAAACTGTTTTTT
TRBJ1-5,TRBV28,-,-,CASSSAPEFSNQPQHF,TGTGCCAGCAGTTCAGCCCCAGAGTTTAGCAATCAGCCCCAGCATTTT
TRBJ2-1,TRBV27,TRBD2,once,CASSPLAGYNEQFF,TGTGCCAGCAGTCCCCTAGCGGGCTACAATGAGCAGTTCTTC
TRBJ2-6,TRBV27,-,once,CASSPYPDSGANVLTF,TGTGCCAGCAGTCCATATCCGGACTCTGGGGCCAACGTCCTGACTTTC
TRBJ1-2,TRBV14,-,-,CASSRGAAPYGYTF,TGTGCCAGCAGCCGAGGGGCAGCTCCTTATGGCTACACCTTC
TRBJ1-5,TRBV19,-,-,CASSTLVRGNQPQHF,TGTGCCAGTAGTACTTTGGTCAGGGGTAATCAGCCCCAGCATTTT
TRBJ2-7,TRBV10-1,-,-,CASSESGGAFYEQYF,TGCGCCAGCAGTGAGTCTGGGGGCGCATTCTACGAGCAGTACTTC
TRBJ2-6,TRBV2,TRBD1,-,CASSPQGTGANVLTF,TGTGCCAGCAGCCCACAGGGGACTGGGGCCAACGTCCTGACTTTC
TRBJ2-1,TRBV19,-,-,CASSIRQGETNEQFF,TGTGCCAGTAGTATACGGCAGGGAGAGACTAATGAGCAGTTCTTC
TRBJ1-2,TRBV19,-,-,CASSGGSGANYGYTF,TGTGCCAGTAGTGGGGGATCAGGGGCCAACTATGGCTACACCTTC
TRBJ2-3,TRBV6-5,-,-,CASSYSIWPTTDTQYF,TGTGCCAGCAGTTACTCGATTTGGCCAACAACAGATACGCAGTATTTT
TRBJ2-1,TRBV6-5,-,-,CASSSTTEQFF,TGTGCCAGCAGTTCTACTACTGAGCAGTTCTTC
TRBJ2-7,TRBV9,-,-,CASSEDSSYEQYF,TGTGCCAGCAGCGAGGACAGCTCCTACGAGCAGTACTTC
TRBJ2-5,TRBV9,-,-,CASSVGTGSQETQYF,TGTGCCAGCAGCGTAGGAACGGGCAGCCAAGAGACCCAGTACTTC
TRBJ2-3,TRBV19,TRBD2,once,CASKAQSGGGTDTQYF,TGTGCCAGTAAGGCCCAGTCGGGAGGAGGCACAGATACGCAGTATTTT
TRBJ2-1,TRBV27,TRBD2,-,CASPMELAGGPGYNEQFF,TGTGCCAGCCCCATGGAACTAGCGGGAGGGCCAGGCTACAATGAGCAGTTCTTC
TRBJ2-7,TRBV28,TRBD2,-,CASSPRQGTSVYYEQYF,TGTGCCAGCAGCCCCAGACAGGGGACTAGCGTATACTACGAGCAGTACTTC
TRBJ1-1,TRBV10-1,TRBD1,-,CASSPTGPTEAFF,TGCGCCAGCAGTCCGACAGGGCCCACTGAAGCTTTCTTT
TRBJ1-1,TRBV28,-,-,CATTDVNTEAFF,TGTGCCACAACGGACGTGAACACTGAAGCTTTCTTT
TRBJ1-4,TRBV7-9,-,-,CASSLNRRGGYNEKLFF,TGTGCCAGCAGCTTAAATCGCAGGGGCGGCTATAATGAAAAACTGTTTTTT
TRBJ2-7,TRBV9,-,-,CASSVGIGSYEQYF,TGTGCCAGCAGCGTAGGAATCGGTTCCTACGAGCAGTACTTC
TRBJ2-1,TRBV6-5,TRBD2,once,CASSYTLAGYNEQFF,TGTGCCAGCAGTTACACGCTAGCGGGATACAATGAGCAGTTCTTC
TRBJ1-1,TRBV23-1,-,-,CASSPGHENTEAFF,TGCGCCAGCAGTCCTGGACACGAGAACACTGAAGCTTTCTTT
TRBJ2-3,TRBV19,-,-,CASSIGAAERTDTQYF,TGTGCCAGTAGTATAGGGGCGGCAGAGCGCACAGATACGCAGTATTTT
TRBJ1-2,TRBV7-2,-,-,CASSPAGGAKGYTF,TGTGCCAGCAGCCCCGCGGGGGGGGCGAAAGGCTACACCTTC
TRBJ2-3,TRBV7-2,TRBD2,-,CASSLLAELSTDTQYF,TGTGCCAGCAGCTTACTAGCGGAGCTTAGCACAGATACGCAGTATTTT
TRBJ2-2,TRBV5-1,-,-,CASGPGLTTGELFF,TGCGCCAGCGGACCGGGACTGACCACCGGGGAGCTGTTTTTT
TRBJ2-1,TRBV5-4,-,-,CASSLGDLYVREQFF,TGTGCCAGCAGCTTAGGAGATTTATATGTTCGCGAGCAGTTCTTC
TRBJ2-1,TRBV19,-,-,CASSSRTYNEQFF,TGTGCCAGTAGCTCTCGGACATACAATGAGCAGTTCTTC
TRBJ1-5,TRBV6-5,-,-,CASSYSITGDQPQHF,TGTGCCAGCAGTTACTCGATTACCGGGGATCAGCCCCAGCATTTT
TRBJ2-1,TRBV28,-,-,CASSPQRGSYNEQFF,TGTGCCAGCAGTCCCCAGCGCGGGTCCTACAATGAGCAGTTCTTC
TRBJ2-1,TRBV28,TRBD1,-,CASSLYGTGGKYNEQFF,TGTGCCAGCAGTCTCTACGGGACAGGGGGGAAATACAATGAGCAGTTCTTC
TRBJ1-1,TRBV28,-,once,CASSFSVVVVEAFF,TGTGCCAGCAGTTTTTCAGTCGTGGTGGTTGAAGCTTTCTTT
TRBJ2-7,TRBV18,TRBD2,-,CASSRPGLGFYEQYF,TGTGCCAGCTCACGACCGGGACTAGGGTTTTACGAGCAGTACTTC
TRBJ2-5,TRBV5-5,-,-,CASSRWGETQYF,TGTGCCAGCAGCCGTTGGGGAGAGACCCAGTACTTC
TRBJ1-2,TRBV6-6,-,-,CASSSGTSYGYTF,TGTGCCAGCTCCTCCGGGACGTCCTATGGCTACACCTTC
TRBJ1-1,TRBV9,-,-,CASSPRPGNTEAFF,TGTGCCAGCAGCCCACGACCTGGGAACACTGAAGCTTTCTTT
TRBJ2-1,TRBV6-1,TRBD2,-,CASSDRTSGGPWNEQFF,TGTGCCAGCAGTGATCGGACTAGCGGGGGTCCCTGGAATGAGCAGTTCTTC
TRBJ2-2,TRBV7-3,-,-,CASSLGLTTGELFF,TGTGCCAGCAGCTTAGGGCTTACCACCGGGGAGCTGTTTTTT
TRBJ1-4,TRBV6-6,-,-,CASSYGAFATNEKLFF,TGTGCCAGCAGTTACGGCGCCTTTGCAACTAATGAAAAACTGTTTTTT
TRBJ2-3,TRBV10-3,-,-,CAISEPPGKPGDTQYF,TGTGCCATCAGTGAACCTCCGGGAAAGCCGGGAGATACGCAGTATTTT
TRBJ1-5,TRBV19,-,-,CASSIGGGYSNQPQHF,TGTGCCAGTAGTATTGGGGGGGGGTATAGCAATCAGCCCCAGCATTTT
TRBJ2-1,TRBV10-3,TRBD2,once,CAMGEGGRDYNEQFF,TGTGCCATGGGGGAAGGCGGGAGGGATTACAATGAGCAGTTCTTC
TRBJ2-3,TRBV21-1,-,-,CASSKAWDLGSTDTQYF,TGTGCCAGCAGCAAAGCTTGGGACCTGGGTAGCACAGATACGCAGTATTTT
TRBJ2-1,TRBV11-2,TRBD2,-,CASRLSLAGVYEQFF,TGTGCCAGCAGATTATCCCTAGCGGGAGTCTATGAGCAGTTCTTC
TRBJ1-2,TRBV5-1,-,-,CASSLVGGWGNYGYTF,TGCGCCAGCAGCTTGGTTGGGGGATGGGGGAACTATGGCTACACCTTC
TRBJ2-2,TRBV5-1,TRBD1,once,CASSPDGTVNTGELFF,TGCGCCAGCAGCCCGGACGGGACAGTCAACACCGGGGAGCTGTTTTTT
TRBJ1-1,TRBV19,TRBD1,-,CASRRDRVNTEAFF,TGTGCCAGTAGAAGGGACAGGGTGAACACTGAAGCTTTCTTT
TRBJ2-5,TRBV29-1,TRBD2,-,CSASGLAGETQYF,TGCAGCGCCTCGGGACTAGCGGGAGAGACCCAGTACTTC
TRBJ2-5,TRBV18,TRBD2,few,CASSLTSGRAGETQYF,TGTGCCAGCTCACTCACTAGCGGGAGGGCCGGAGAGACCCAGTACTTC
TRBJ1-1,TRBV10-2,TRBD1,once,CASSEQGATEAFF,TGCGCCAGCAGTGAACAGGGGGCGACTGAAGCTTTCTTT
TRBJ2-7,TRBV28,-,-,CASSPRLAYEQYF,TGTGCCAGCAGTCCCCGACTAGCCTACGAGCAGTACTTC
TRBJ2-3,TRBV19,TRBD2,-,CASIGAGVGTQYF,TGTGCCAGTATAGGAGCGGGAGTGGGTACGCAGTATTTT
TRBJ1-1,TRBV11-2,-,-,CASSLSGGIEAFF,TGTGCCAGCAGCTTATCCGGGGGAATTGAAGCTTTCTTT
TRBJ1-2,TRBV5-3,-,-,CARSLGGNHYGYTF,TGTGCCAGAAGCTTGGGAGGAAACCACTATGGCTACACCTTC
TRBJ1-2,TRBV29-1,-,-,CSVEEGIGDGYTF,TGCAGCGTTGAAGAGGGAATTGGAGATGGCTACACCTTC
TRBJ2-3,TRBV30,TRBD2,-,CAFLAGLSTDTQYF,TGTGCCTTTTTAGCGGGACTTAGCACAGATACGCAGTATTTT
TRBJ2-7,TRBV2,TRBD2,-,CASRPLAGASYEQYF,TGTGCCAGCAGGCCACTAGCGGGGGCCTCCTACGAGCAGTACTTC
TRBJ1-4,TRBV10-3,-,once,CAISDRQNEKLFF,TGTGCCATCAGTGACCGGCAGAATGAAAAACTGTTTTTT